These 23 T cell receptor beta chains originate from one sample sequenced in a study of control samples from healthy donors and cancer patients. Repertoires were generated with immunoSEQ multiplex PCR, while TCRdb's copy carries only in-frame clones and drops some. Among more than 95,000 clones listed, 85% to 90% were seen once. The sample was PBMCs. The receptors derive from a woman between 50 and 59 years old with colorectal cancer.

CDR3 nucleotides: TGTGCCAGCAGCTTTCTAGCGGGGGGGCTGTATGAGCAGTTCTTC. Amino acid sequence: CASSFLAGGLYEQFF. The chain has TRBV5-4 and TRBJ2-1; 12 bases map to TRBD2. This CDR3 has 15 amino acids. V was clipped by 2 bases and J by 8 bases; unmatched bases: 5. Germline V CDR1 and CDR2: SGHNT, YYREEE (reference sequence).

This rearrangement joins TRBV6-6 to TRBJ2-3; D may correspond to TRBD1 or TRBD2 (8 bases each). Germline CDR1 is MNHNY and CDR2 is SVGAGI (reference sequence). The germline V and J ends were trimmed by 2 bases and 1 base, with 13 bases remaining between them. The CDR3 sequence is 16 residues long. CDR3 in amino acids: CASSYGQGLGTDTQYF. The DNA of the CDR3 is TGTGCCAGCAGTTACGGACAGGGACTAGGCACAGATACGCAGTATTTT.

The V gene is TRBV30, the J gene TRBJ1-2; no clear D. The germline V gene encodes CDR1 GTSNPN and CDR2 SVGIG (reference sequence). The CDR3 has 13 amino acids. V lost 4 bases and J 7 bases, leaving 16 bases between the germline ends. DNA for the CDR3: TGTGCCTGGACAATCGGTATGGAACGTGGCTACACCTTC. Its translation is CAWTIGMERGYTF.

The chain links TRBV10-3 to TRBJ2-3; TRBD2 aligns across 8 bases. V dropped 11 bases and J dropped 6; count of bases not matched to a gene: 13. CDR3 length equals 14 residues. Germline assignment: CDR1 ENHRY and CDR2 SYGVKD. The CDR3 DNA follows: TGTGCCGTTGACCCGGGACTAGGGGAGGATACGCAGTATTTT. It codes for CAVDPGLGEDTQYF.

This rearrangement joins TRBV5-1 to TRBJ2-2, with 9 bases that match TRBD1. Trimming took 7 bases from V and 4 from J; bases not matched to a gene: 8. The CDR3 has 15 residues. CDR1 is SGHRS and CDR2 is YFSETQ in the germline V gene. CDR3 residues: CASVLGTGSTGELFF. The CDR3, as DNA: TGCGCCAGCGTCCTAGGGACAGGGAGCACCGGGGAGCTGTTTTTT.

V usage is TRBV20-1 and J usage is TRBJ2-1; 8 bases align to TRBD2. The germline V gene encodes CDR1 DFQATT and CDR2 SNEGSKA (reference sequence). This CDR3 has 15 residues. The trim removed 3 bases at V and 8 bases at J, leaving 12 bases unmatched. The CDR3 nucleotides read TGCAGTGCTAGTAAGTCGGCGGGAGGAATCTATGAGCAGTTCTTC. Translated: CSASKSAGGIYEQFF.

The chain is built from TRBV29-1 and TRBJ1-2; no clear D gene. The germline V and J ends were trimmed by 3 bases and 6 bases, with 8 bases remaining between them. Germline loops: CDR1 SQVTM, CDR2 ANQGSEA. This CDR3 contains 11 residues. CDR3 sequence (DNA): TGCAGCGTTGATTACGCTAATGGCTACACCTTC. Translating gives CSVDYANGYTF.

J is TRBJ1-3 and V is TRBV11-2; perhaps TRBD1 as D (6 bases). Germline V gene sequence: CDR1 SGHAT, CDR2 FQNNGV. The CDR3 runs 14 residues. V lost 5 bases, J lost 6 bases, and 14 bases lay in between. DNA of the CDR3: TGTGCCAGCAGCCGTGGGACATTTATAAACACCATATATTTT. This sequence encodes CASSRGTFINTIYF.

A word on this clone: The CDR3 does not end in the conserved phenylalanine or tryptophan, so this is likely a read error. The DNA is omitted, as the CDR3 cannot be located on it reliably, and the CDR3 follows TCRdb's listing. The V and J genes are TRBV21-1 and TRBJ1-6. TRBV21-1 is a recognized pseudogene. The CDR3 is 15 residues long, counting both termini. This CDR3 reads CASSKRPNFAFFQGL.

The chain has TRBV5-1 and TRBJ2-5, with TRBD2 matching 7 bases. CDR3 length: 15 amino acids. Germline lookup yields CDR1 SGHRS and CDR2 YFSETQ. V shed 3 bases and J 4 bases; nucleotides not matched to a gene: 9. The CDR3 loop is CASSSPTSTAETQYF. The DNA for the CDR3 is TGCGCCAGCAGCTCCCCGACTAGCACGGCAGAGACCCAGTACTTC.

This clone has just one count. The J gene is TRBJ2-7, the V gene TRBV7-2; D is possibly TRBD1 (6 bases). There are 15 residues in the CDR3. V was shortened by 5 bases and J by 2 bases, with 16 bases between the two germline ends. Germline CDR1 is SGHTA and CDR2 is FQGNSA. The CDR3 coding sequence is TGTGCCAGCAGCGGACGGGACATTTGGACCTACGAGCAGTACTTC. Protein: CASSGRDIWTYEQYF.

The rearrangement links TRBV5-1 to TRBJ1-3, with D unresolved. Germline V lookup: CDR1 SGHRS, CDR2 YFSETQ. There are 15 residues in the CDR3. Trimming removed 4 bases from V and 0 bases from J, with 11 bases in between. For the CDR3, the DNA is TGCGCCAGCAGCCGGGAGGTGAGCTCTGGAAACACCATATATTTT. Translating it yields CASSREVSSGNTIYF.

There are a few counts of this clone. V and J are TRBV5-1 and TRBJ1-3; possibly TRBD1 for D (5 bases). The CDR3 runs to 15 residues. Trimming cost V 0 bases and J 4 bases, with 11 bases left between them. Germline CDR1 reads SGHRS; CDR2 reads YFSETQ. CDR3 residues: CASSLERDVGNTIYF. In DNA form, the CDR3 reads TGCGCCAGCAGCTTGGAGAGGGACGTCGGAAACACCATATATTTT.

The chain uses TRBV5-1 and TRBJ1-2; D is uncertain. The germline gives CDR1 SGHRS, CDR2 YFSETQ. The CDR3 sequence is 14 residues long. The V and J ends lost 0 bases and 2 bases respectively, with 8 bases between them. The CDR3 nucleotides are TGCGCCAGCAGCTTGGGGACTGTGAACTATGGCTACACCTTC. Its translation: CASSLGTVNYGYTF.

This clone was counted only a few times. This rearrangement joins TRBV18 to TRBJ1-3; no definite D call. V was pared by 6 bases and J by 3 bases, with 6 bases between. Germline CDR1 and CDR2: KGHSH and LQKENI. CDR3 length: 12 amino acids. The CDR3 is CASSLNGNTIYF. The CDR3 region has the DNA TGTGCCAGCTCCCTAAATGGAAACACCATATATTTT.

This chain joins TRBV4-1 and TRBJ2-3, with D unresolved. Germline V gives CDR1 MGHRA, CDR2 YSYEKL. This CDR3 has 12 amino acids. Trimming shortened V by 1 base and J by 7 bases, and 6 bases separated the two germline ends. The CDR3 protein is CASSQVGNTQYF. CDR3 nucleotide sequence: TGCGCCAGCAGCCAAGTCGGTAATACGCAGTATTTT.

As concerns this clone: Compared with germline, one end of the junction differs, possibly owing to a read error. The J gene is TRBJ1-1, the V gene TRBV2, with TRBD1 matching 8 bases. The germline CDR1 and CDR2 sequences are SNHLY and FYNNEI. CDR3 length: 14 residues. The CDR3 reads CASRLGQANAEAFF. Written as DNA, the CDR3 is TGTGCCAGCAGATTGGGACAGGCGAACGCTGAAGCTTTCTTT.

The J gene is TRBJ2-1, the V gene TRBV28; D may be TRBD2 (6 bases). With 5 bases removed from V and 6 bases from J, the gap between germline ends came to 14 bases. The germline gives CDR1 MDHEN, CDR2 SYDVKM. The CDR3 contains 14 residues. In DNA, the CDR3 is TGTGCCAGCAGTCGAAGGGGAGGAGCCAATGAGCAGTTCTTC. Its protein is CASSRRGGANEQFF.

The chain carries TRBV28 and TRBJ2-1; maybe TRBD2 (5 bases). The germline V gene encodes CDR1 MDHEN and CDR2 SYDVKM. Trimming stripped 4 bases from V and 2 bases from J, with 9 bases between. This CDR3 has 14 amino acids. The CDR3 DNA follows: TGTGCCAGCAGTTCCCGGGATGCCTACAATGAGCAGTTCTTC. Its translation: CASSSRDAYNEQFF.

The chain combines TRBV9 with TRBJ2-2, with 11 bases aligning to TRBD2. This CDR3 spans 18 amino acids. J lost 1 base, V lost 0 bases, and 5 bases had no gene match. Germline V CDR1 and CDR2: SGDLS, YYNGEE. The CDR3 DNA reads as TGTGCCAGCAGCGTAGCTATCGGACTAGCGGGGAACACCGGGGAGCTGTTTTTT. Its translation: CASSVAIGLAGNTGELFF.

The genes are TRBV7-6 and TRBJ2-1; 7 positions match TRBD2. Looked up from germline, CDR1 is SGHVS and CDR2 is FNYEAQ. V lost 5 bases and J lost 3; bases outside the gene matches: 4. The CDR3 covers 14 residues. CDR3 sequence (DNA): TGTGCCAGCAGCAGATCTAGCGGCTACAATGAGCAGTTCTTC. This translates into CASSRSSGYNEQFF.

The chain employs TRBV7-8 and TRBJ2-7; D not certain. The germline V gene encodes CDR1 SGHVS and CDR2 FQNEAQ. This CDR3 comprises 15 residues. Trimming cost V 1 base and J 2 bases, with 12 bases left between them. CDR3 DNA: TGTGCCAGCAGCTTAGACGGCGTGGTGACCTACGAGCAGTACTTC. Translated, it gives CASSLDGVVTYEQYF. The full variable domain, rest sourced from reference TRBV7-8 and TRBJ2-7, is GAGVSQSPRYKVAKRGQDVALRCDPISGHVSLFWYQQALGQGPEFLTYFQNEAQLDKSGLPSDRFFAERPEGSVSTLKIQRTQQEDSAVYLCASSLDGVVTYEQYFGPGTRLTVT.

The chain carries TRBV20-1 and TRBJ1-5; tentative D call: TRBD1 (5 bases). This CDR3 comprises 14 residues. With 3 bases removed from V and 4 bases from J, the gap between germline ends came to 13 bases. CDR1 and CDR2 (germline): DFQATT, SNEGSKA (reference sequence). The CDR3 DNA reads as TGCAGTGCTAGTCATGGGGACGGAAATCAGCCCCAGCATTTT. Its translation is CSASHGDGNQPQHF.